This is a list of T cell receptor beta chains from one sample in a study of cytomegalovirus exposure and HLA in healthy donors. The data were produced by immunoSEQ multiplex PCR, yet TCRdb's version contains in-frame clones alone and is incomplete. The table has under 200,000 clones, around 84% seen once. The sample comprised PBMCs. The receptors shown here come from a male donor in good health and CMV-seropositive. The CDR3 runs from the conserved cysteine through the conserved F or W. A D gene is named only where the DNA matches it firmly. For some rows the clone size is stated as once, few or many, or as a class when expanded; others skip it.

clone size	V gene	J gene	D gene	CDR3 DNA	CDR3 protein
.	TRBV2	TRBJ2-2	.	TGTGCCGGCAACGAAGGGGCCCCTTTTGCGGCCGGGGAGCTGTTTTTT	CAGNEGAPFAAGELFF
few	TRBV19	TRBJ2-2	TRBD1	TGTGCCAGTAGGACAGGGTCAGGCACCGGGGAGCTGTTTTTT	CASRTGSGTGELFF
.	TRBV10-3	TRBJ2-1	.	TGTGCCATCAGTGAGCCGGACGCGGGCTCCTACAATGAGCAGTTCTTC	CAISEPDAGSYNEQFF
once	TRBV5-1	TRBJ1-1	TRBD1	TGCGCCAGCAGCTCCCGGGACAGGGGCACTGAAGCTTTCTTT	CASSSRDRGTEAFF
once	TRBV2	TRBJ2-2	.	TGTGCCAGCAGTGAAGCTCGGGGCACCGGGGAGCTGTTTTTT	CASSEARGTGELFF
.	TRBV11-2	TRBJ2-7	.	TGTGCCAGCAGTCTAGCGCACGAGCAGTACTTC	CASSLAHEQYF
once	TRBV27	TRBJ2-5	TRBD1	TGTGCCAGCAGTTCGGGACAGGGTGGACCCCAGTACTTC	CASSSGQGGPQYF
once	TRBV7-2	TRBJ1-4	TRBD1	TGTGCCAGCAGTTTATTTACAGGGGAAACCGAAAAACTGTTTTTT	CASSLFTGETEKLFF
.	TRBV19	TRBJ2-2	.	TGTGCCAGTAGTCCTCAGTACGGGAGTCGTACCGGGGAGCTGTTTTTT	CASSPQYGSRTGELFF
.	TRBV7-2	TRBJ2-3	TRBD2	TGTGCCAGCAGCTCAGGACTAGCGGGGGGTGCAGATACGCAGTATTTT	CASSSGLAGGADTQYF
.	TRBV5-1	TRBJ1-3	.	TGCGCCAGCAGCTCCTTCGACGCGACCCAGGCTGGAAACACCATATATTTT	CASSSFDATQAGNTIYF
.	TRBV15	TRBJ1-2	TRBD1	TGTGCCACCAGCAAAGACAGGGGCCCGGGTGGCTACACCTTC	CATSKDRGPGGYTF
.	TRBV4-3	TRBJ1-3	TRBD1	TGCGCCAGCAGCCAAGATACGAGGACAGGGACTGGAAACACCATATATTTT	CASSQDTRTGTGNTIYF
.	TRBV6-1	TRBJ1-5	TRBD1	TGTGCCAGCAGTCCCCGGGACAGGGTCTCTCAGCCCCAGCATTTT	CASSPRDRVSQPQHF
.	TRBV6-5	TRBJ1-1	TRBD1	TGTGCCATCTCCTCGGGACAGGGGGCCTCTGAAGCTTTCTTT	CAISSGQGASEAFF
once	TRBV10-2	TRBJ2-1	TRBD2	TGCGCCAGCAGACAGGGACTAGCATACAATGAGCAGTTCTTC	CASRQGLAYNEQFF
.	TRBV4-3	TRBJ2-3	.	TGCGCCAGCAGCCAAGGCGGCACATCTACGCAGTATTTT	CASSQGGTSTQYF
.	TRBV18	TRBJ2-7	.	TGTGCCAGCTCACCCGGGCAGGGATCCTCCTACGAGCAGTACTTC	CASSPGQGSSYEQYF
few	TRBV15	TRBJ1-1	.	TGTGCCACCAGCAGGCCCGAGGAGTTAACCCACACTGAAGCTTTCTTT	CATSRPEELTHTEAFF
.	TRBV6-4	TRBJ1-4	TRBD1	TGTGCCAGCAGTGCATCCGGGACAGGGGGAGGGTATGAAAAACTGTTTTTT	CASSASGTGGGYEKLFF
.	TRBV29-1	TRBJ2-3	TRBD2	TGCAGCGCGGGACTAGCGGGGGATACGCAGTATTTT	CSAGLAGDTQYF
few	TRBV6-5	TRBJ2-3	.	TGTGCCAGCAGTGCGCGACAGCCTAGCACAGATACGCAGTATTTT	CASSARQPSTDTQYF